The clone carrying this T cell receptor beta chain was counted between two and nine times. Its antigen is unidentified. This sample was included in a study of CD8 T cells in ankylosing spondylitis. TCRdb analysed the 5' RACE reads with MiXCR anew, one entry per CDR3 protein. The data show 200,000 to 300,000 distinct CDR3 sequences, with roughly a tenth seen just once and about 2.5% held by the top ten. Findings and limits, study-wide: The clones that were linked to disease were reported to be significantly enriched in matched synovial fluid samples from ankylosing spondylitis patients. Previous work reported some of these motif variants in the synovial fluid and blood of reactive arthritis.

V was shortened by 4 bases and J by 3 bases, with 12 bases between the two germline ends. The germline V gene has CDR1 SQVTM and CDR2 ANQGSEA. The CDR3 totals 13 residues. What was sequenced was blood, either unsorted or a sorted T cell fraction (not recorded which). The TCR comes from a male donor with ankylosing spondylitis or in good health (not recorded which). V is TRBV29-1 and J is TRBJ2-5; D possibly corresponds to TRBD2 (6 bases). The CDR3 is CSVGKRVEETQYF. The DNA of the CDR3 is TGCAGCGTTGGGAAGCGGGTGGAAGAGACCCAGTACTTC.